This T cell receptor beta chain derives from a study of chemoradiotherapy in HPV16-positive cancers. Study at large: Candidate HPV-specific T-cell clones and common TCR motifs came from functional assays in two HPV16-positive patients.

The CDR3 consists of 14 residues. CDR1 LNHDA and CDR2 SQIVND come from the germline V gene (reference sequence). The V end lost 0 bases, the J end lost 4 bases, and 9 bases lay between the germline ends. Notes on the study in general: Non-HPV-specific T cells did not expand in tumors during treatment, whereas candidate HPV-specific clones and E7-related motifs did. In HPV16-positive patients, HPV-responsive T-cell expansion tracked better recurrence-free survival.

Repertoires were sampled repeatedly during chemoradiotherapy. Of note for this clone: Its specificity is unknown.

Data came from immunoSEQ multiplex PCR; TCRdb stores just in-frame clones and leaves some out. The sample shows 30,000 to 45,000 clones, about 82% of them seen only once. This chain uses TRBV19 with TRBJ1-2; no reliable D call. This sequence was found in a human donor with HPV-associated anogenital cancer. Sequenced here: blood, sampled from a patient who underwent chemoradiotherapy. The DNA of the CDR3 is TGTGCCAGTAGTATAGATGAAGTGGGCTATGGCTACACCTTC. It translates to CASSIDEVGYGYTF.